These T cell receptor beta chains were read from a single sample in a study of CD8 T cells in Susac syndrome. MiXCR was run by TCRdb on the immunoSEQ multiplex PCR reads, yielding one entry per CDR3 protein. Of 84,000 or so distinct CDR3 sequences detected, around 94% appear once; the ten largest clones hold less than 0.95%. The sample comprised CD8+ T cells from PBMCs. The source is a human donor with Susac syndrome. Both conserved end residues are part of each CDR3. The D gene is left open where the match is weak.

TRBV5-4,TRBJ1-1,NA,TGTGCCAGCAGCTTAGGGACCTACTCGGGGAACACTGAAGCTTTCTTT,CASSLGTYSGNTEAFF
TRBV30,TRBJ2-1,NA,TGTGCCTGGAGCACCGGGGACAATGAGCAGTTCTTC,CAWSTGDNEQFF
TRBV4-3,TRBJ2-5,NA,TGCGCCAGCAGCCCTGTCGGGGGACGGGACCAAGAGACCCAGTACTTC,CASSPVGGRDQETQYF
TRBV12-3/TRBV12-4,TRBJ1-1,NA,TGTGCCAGCACGGGGGGTCCGGGCGATTACACTGAAGCTTTCTTT,CASTGGPGDYTEAFF
TRBV20-1,TRBJ1-5,TRBD1,TGCAGTGCATGGACAGGGGATAGCAATCAGCCCCAGCATTTT,CSAWTGDSNQPQHF
TRBV12-3/TRBV12-4,TRBJ2-1,NA,TGTGCCAGCAGCCCGGGGACACCCTACAATGAGCAGTTCTTC,CASSPGTPYNEQFF
TRBV6-2/TRBV6-3,TRBJ2-7,TRBD1,TGTGCCAGCAGTCCCCTTCCGACAGGGGGGGTTCCCTACGAGCAGTACTTC,CASSPLPTGGVPYEQYF
TRBV9,TRBJ2-3,TRBD2,TGTGCCAGCAGCGTAGGAGGAACTAGCGCCACAGATACGCAGTATTTT,CASSVGGTSATDTQYF
TRBV13,TRBJ2-3,NA,TGTGCCAGCAGCTTATCGCCAGATACGCAGTATTTT,CASSLSPDTQYF
TRBV7-2,TRBJ2-2,NA,TGTGCCAGCACCTCGTCAACCGGGGAGCTGTTTTTT,CASTSSTGELFF
TRBV6-5,TRBJ2-4,NA,TGTGCCAGCAGTTACAAGGGACTGGCCAAAAACATTCAGTACTTC,CASSYKGLAKNIQYF